These T cell receptor beta chains were read from a single sample in a study of T cells in Graves' hyperthyroidism and ophthalmopathy. TCRdb processed the multiplex PCR reads anew with MiXCR; each CDR3 protein has one entry. The sample carries more than 550,000 distinct CDR3 sequences, about 19% recorded once. The material sequenced was blood. Receptors originate from a woman in her forties or fifties with Graves' hyperthyroidism that later progressed to Graves' ophthalmopathy. Each CDR3 is given with its conserved first and last residue. The order of the fields is CDR3 protein, CDR3 DNA, J gene, D gene, V gene, clone size. A D gene is named only where the DNA matches it firmly. The size field is filled for only some rows; it gives once, few, many or a size class.

CASSYSVRGRGYEQYF | TGTGCCAGCAGTTACTCGGTTAGGGGAAGGGGCTACGAGCAGTACTTC | TRBJ2-7 | NA | TRBV6-2/TRBV6-3 | NA
CASSLVQGTATYEQYF | TGTGCCAGCAGCTTAGTACAGGGGACAGCTACCTACGAGCAGTACTTC | TRBJ2-7 | TRBD1 | TRBV7-9 | NA
CSARGASGVSTDTQYF | TGCAGTGCTAGAGGGGCTAGCGGGGTCAGCACAGATACGCAGTATTTT | TRBJ2-3 | TRBD2 | TRBV20-1 | once
CASSEIGGSGEYNEQFF | TGCGCCAGCAGTGAGATAGGGGGTAGCGGAGAATACAATGAGCAGTTCTTC | TRBJ2-1 | NA | TRBV10-1 | few
CASSQGGVRTEAFF | TGTGCCAGCAGCCAAGGAGGGGTCCGCACTGAAGCTTTCTTT | TRBJ1-1 | NA | TRBV3-1 | many
CASSTGQGRETQYF | TGCGCCAGCAGCACCGGACAGGGAAGAGAGACCCAGTACTTC | TRBJ2-5 | TRBD1 | TRBV5-1 | NA
CASSQIPENNEQFF | TGTGCCAGCAGCCAAATTCCAGAAAACAATGAGCAGTTCTTC | TRBJ2-1 | NA | TRBV3-1 | many
CASSQGPGEEKLFF | TGTGCCAGCAGCCAAGGGCCAGGGGAAGAAAAACTGTTTTTT | TRBJ1-4 | NA | TRBV3-1 | many
CASSSGLAGTYNEQFF | TGTGCCAGCAGCTCGGGACTAGCGGGAACTTACAATGAGCAGTTCTTC | TRBJ2-1 | TRBD2 | TRBV7-9 | few
CASSLEARGVPDTQYF | TGTGCCAGCAGCTTAGAGGCTCGTGGGGTTCCAGATACGCAGTATTTT | TRBJ2-3 | NA | TRBV11-3 | few
CASSFPGANVLTF | TGTGCCAGCAGCTTCCCTGGGGCCAACGTCCTGACTTTC | TRBJ2-6 | NA | TRBV11-2 | many